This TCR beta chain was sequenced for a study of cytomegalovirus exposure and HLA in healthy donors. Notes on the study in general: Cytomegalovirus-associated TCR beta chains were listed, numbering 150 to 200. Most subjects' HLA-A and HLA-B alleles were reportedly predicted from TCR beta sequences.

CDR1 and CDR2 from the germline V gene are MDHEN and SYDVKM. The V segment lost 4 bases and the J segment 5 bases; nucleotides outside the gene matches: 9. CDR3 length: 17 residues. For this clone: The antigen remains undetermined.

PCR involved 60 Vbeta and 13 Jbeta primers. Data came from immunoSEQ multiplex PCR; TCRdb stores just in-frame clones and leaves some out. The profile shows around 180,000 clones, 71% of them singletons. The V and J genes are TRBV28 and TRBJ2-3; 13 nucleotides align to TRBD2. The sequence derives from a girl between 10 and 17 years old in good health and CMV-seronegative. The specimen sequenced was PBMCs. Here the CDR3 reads CASSSSLLAGGLDTQYF. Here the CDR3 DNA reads TGTGCCAGCAGTTCCTCCCTACTAGCGGGGGGGCTAGATACGCAGTATTTT.